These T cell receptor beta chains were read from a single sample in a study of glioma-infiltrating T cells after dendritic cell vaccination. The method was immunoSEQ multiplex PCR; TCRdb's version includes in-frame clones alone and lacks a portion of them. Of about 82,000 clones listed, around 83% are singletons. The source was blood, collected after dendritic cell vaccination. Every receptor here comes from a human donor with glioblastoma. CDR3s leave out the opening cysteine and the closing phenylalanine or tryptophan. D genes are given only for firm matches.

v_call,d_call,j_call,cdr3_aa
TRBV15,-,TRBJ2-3,ATSLGRTDTQY
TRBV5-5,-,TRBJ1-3,ASSLVGRDADTIY
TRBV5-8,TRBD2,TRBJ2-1,ASSLGIGGASYNEQF
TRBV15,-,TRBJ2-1,ATSWGSRGANSGEQF
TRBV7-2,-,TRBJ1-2,ASSLEGQGNGYT
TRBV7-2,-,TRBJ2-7,ASSLDQGHEQY
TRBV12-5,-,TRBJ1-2,ASGLSGGYGYT
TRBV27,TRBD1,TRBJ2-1,ASSASGTGNVNEQF
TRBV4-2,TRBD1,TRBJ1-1,ASSPDRVSTEAF
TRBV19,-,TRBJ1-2,ASTDSVYGYT
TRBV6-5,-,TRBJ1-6,ASSYGAGNSPLH
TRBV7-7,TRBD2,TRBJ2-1,ASSFSSGNEQF
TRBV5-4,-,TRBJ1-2,ASSTNRDGGYT
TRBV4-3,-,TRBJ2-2,ASSQDRTGELF
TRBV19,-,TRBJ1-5,ASKLEPLAANQPQH
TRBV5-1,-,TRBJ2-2,ASSFQGSTGELF
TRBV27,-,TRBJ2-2,ASSLQYTGELF
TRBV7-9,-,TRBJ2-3,ASSTPGTADTQY
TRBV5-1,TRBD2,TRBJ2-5,ASSGRAGGLETQY
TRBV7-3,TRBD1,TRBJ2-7,ASSLRGQGDLY
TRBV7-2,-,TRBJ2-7,ASSLDRAGASEQY
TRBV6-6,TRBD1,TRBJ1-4,ASSMDRSNEKLF
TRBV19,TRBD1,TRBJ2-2,ASSIGRDRGPGELF
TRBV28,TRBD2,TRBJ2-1,ASRQLAGANNEQF
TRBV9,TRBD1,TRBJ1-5,ASSVGQGTNQPQH
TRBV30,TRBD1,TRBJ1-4,AWSGGQGAANEKLF
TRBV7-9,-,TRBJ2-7,ASSQTGYEQY
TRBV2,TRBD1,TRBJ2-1,ASSAGTVINEQF
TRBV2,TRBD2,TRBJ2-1,ASSEAGGTFYNEQF
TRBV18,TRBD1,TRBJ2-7,ASSRGQANSYEQY
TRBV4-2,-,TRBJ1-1,ASSQDDTEAF
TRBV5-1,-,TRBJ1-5,ASSPDSANQPQH
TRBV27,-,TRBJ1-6,ASRSMSSYNSPLH
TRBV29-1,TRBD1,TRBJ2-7,SVGQGYYEQY
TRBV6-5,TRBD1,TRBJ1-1,ASSSRQGLSDTEAF
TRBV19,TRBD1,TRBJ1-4,ASSPGTATNEKLF
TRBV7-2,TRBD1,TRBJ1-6,ASSSTGQNSPLH
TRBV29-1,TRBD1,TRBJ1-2,SVEDLGQGNGYT